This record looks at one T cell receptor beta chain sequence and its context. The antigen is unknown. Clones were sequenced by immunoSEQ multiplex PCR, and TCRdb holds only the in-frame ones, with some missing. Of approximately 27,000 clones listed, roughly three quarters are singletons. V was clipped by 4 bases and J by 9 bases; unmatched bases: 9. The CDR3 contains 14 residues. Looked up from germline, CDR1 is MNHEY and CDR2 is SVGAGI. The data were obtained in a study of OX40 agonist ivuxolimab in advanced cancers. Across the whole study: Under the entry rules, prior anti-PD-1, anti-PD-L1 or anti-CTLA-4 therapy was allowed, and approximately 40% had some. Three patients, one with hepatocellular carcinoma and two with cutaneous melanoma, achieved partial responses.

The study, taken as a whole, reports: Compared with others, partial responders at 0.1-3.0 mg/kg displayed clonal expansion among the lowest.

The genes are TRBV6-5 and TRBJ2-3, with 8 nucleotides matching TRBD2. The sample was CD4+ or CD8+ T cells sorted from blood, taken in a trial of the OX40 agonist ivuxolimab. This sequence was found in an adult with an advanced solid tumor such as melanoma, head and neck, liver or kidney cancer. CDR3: CASSWGGGTNTQYF. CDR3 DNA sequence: TGTGCCAGCAGTTGGGGCGGGGGGACCAACACGCAGTATTTT.